This T cell receptor (beta chain) is drawn from a study of T-cell memory formation after mild COVID-19. General study findings and limits: Whether second-wave clones peaking at day 37 were SARS-CoV-2 specific went unconfirmed.

The 5'RACE method, run with constant-segment primers, produced TCR alpha and TCR beta cDNA libraries (carrying sample barcodes and UMIs). TCRdb recomputed calls from the 5' RACE reads with MiXCR, one row per CDR3 protein. The data contain around 300,000 distinct CDR3 sequences, 15% to 20% of them singletons. The CDR3 contains 13 residues. Germline V lookup: CDR1 LGHNA, CDR2 YNFKEQ. V was pared by 0 bases and J by 10 bases, with 13 bases between. A note on this clonotype: What it recognizes is unknown.

The genes are TRBV4-2 and TRBJ2-7, with D possibly TRBD1 on 6 matching bases. The origin of this receptor is a man between 18 and 29 years old who had mild COVID-19 (a few samples of this study predate the infection). Cell type and time point are not known. Material for sequencing was PBMCs or a T cell subset sorted from them (not recorded which). Here the CDR3 DNA reads TGTGCCAGCAGCCAAGACAGGGGCACCACTCAGTACTTC. Amino acids: CASSQDRGTTQYF.